This TCR beta chain was recovered during a study of CD8 T cells in ankylosing spondylitis. The germline V gene has CDR1 DFQATT and CDR2 SNEGSKA (reference sequence). There are 21 residues in the CDR3. A remark on this clonotype: An end of the junction differs from the germline gene, which may be a read error.

Library preparation for TCR beta used quantitative 5'-RACE with molecular barcodes. TCRdb re-derived calls from the 5' RACE reads in MiXCR, one entry per CDR3 protein. The table lists 150,000 to 200,000 distinct CDR3 sequences, 10% to 15% of them singletons. The sequence came from a female donor with ankylosing spondylitis or in good health (not recorded which). The chain carries TRBV20-1 and TRBJ2-4, with 7 bases matching TRBD2. The material sequenced was blood, either unsorted or a sorted T cell fraction (not recorded which). This CDR3 is CCARDPASGKSNLLAKNIQYF. CDR3 in DNA: TGCTGTGCTAGAGATCCGGCTAGCGGAAAATCGAATCTTCTAGCCAAAAACATTCAGTACTTC.